The TCR beta chain described here comes from a study of molecular identifiers for immune sequencing clone quantification. Study background: Replicates partitioned RNA from approximately 20,000 or 100,000 naive CD8 cells into five parts, sequencing four.

This clonotype occurred a few times. Its antigen remains unknown. TCRdb recomputed calls from the PCR reads with MiXCR, one row per CDR3 protein. The sample consists of roughly 320,000 distinct CDR3 sequences, over 20% of them appearing once. CD8+CD4-CCR7+CD45RA+ cells were sorted as naive CD8 T cells. The study's findings and limits: In CMV-specific effectors, clones above 20 copies held over 99% of molecules; naive, under 1%.

The sample was naive CD8+ T cells from blood, with Jurkat cell RNA spiked in. This sample's subset: FACS-sorted CD8+CD4-CCR7+CD45RA+ naive T cells. The sequence came from a human donor in good health. Some libraries in this study had Jurkat cell RNA spiked in.

The CDR3 loop reads CASSQDETRKYYGYTF. For the CDR3, the DNA is TGCGCCAGCAGCCAAGACGAAACACGAAAGTACTATGGCTACACCTTC. This chain joins TRBV4-1 and TRBJ1-2; no reliable D call. Germline lookup yields CDR1 MGHRA and CDR2 YSYEKL. The CDR3 covers 16 residues. Trimming removed 0 bases at V and 3 bases at J, with 14 bases between.